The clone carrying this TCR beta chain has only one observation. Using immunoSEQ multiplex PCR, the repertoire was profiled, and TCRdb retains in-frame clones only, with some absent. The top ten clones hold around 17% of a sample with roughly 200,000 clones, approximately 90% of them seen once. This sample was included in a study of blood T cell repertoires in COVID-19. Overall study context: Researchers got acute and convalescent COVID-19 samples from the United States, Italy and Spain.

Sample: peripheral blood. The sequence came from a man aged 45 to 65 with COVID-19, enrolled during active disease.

In nucleotides, the CDR3 is TGTGCCAGCAGCCTAGACAGGCTTGGTGGAAACACCATATATTTT. This translates into CASSLDRLGGNTIYF. The rearrangement joins TRBV7-9 to TRBJ1-3; D might be TRBD1 (6 bases). V was cut by 5 bases and J by 3 bases, with 14 bases left in between. There are 15 residues in the CDR3. In germline, CDR1 is SEHNR, CDR2 FQNEAQ (reference sequence).